One and the same sample provided the 7 T cell receptor beta chains below, sequenced in a study of CD8+ T cells in alopecia areata. Treatment here: oral pan-JAK inhibitor, 5-10 mg twice daily. Extracted RNA was reverse transcribed into cDNA, the sequencing template. Using immunoSEQ multiplex PCR, the repertoire was profiled, and TCRdb retains in-frame clones only, with some absent. This sample yields around 100,000 clones, of which approximately 51% are seen a single time; about 3.2% belongs to the top ten. Specimen: CD4+ T cells sorted from blood, collected at week 24, from a patient treated with tofacitinib. These receptors all stem from a human donor with alopecia areata.

The rearrangement uses TRBV7-6 and TRBJ1-2; D uncertain. The CDR3 runs to 13 residues. V was trimmed by 4 bases and J by 5 bases, leaving 11 bases between them. The germline V gene has CDR1 SGHVS and CDR2 FNYEAQ. The CDR3 sequence: CASSSPGIYGYTF. The CDR3 nucleotides read TGTGCCAGCAGCTCCCCAGGAATTTATGGCTACACCTTC.

This clone was detected a few times. The chain employs TRBV4-2 and TRBJ2-3; D possibly corresponds to TRBD1 (5 bases). Germline CDR1 is LGHNA and CDR2 is YNFKEQ. Deletions cut 3 bases from V and 0 bases from J, with 19 bases between. CDR3 length: 18 residues. The CDR3, as DNA: TGTGCCAGCAGCCAGGGGAAAAAGGACAACCCTAGCACAGATACGCAGTATTTT. Translation gives CASSQGKKDNPSTDTQYF.

The chain is built from TRBV4-3 and TRBJ2-2, with 7 bases aligning to TRBD1. Germline lookup yields CDR1 LGHNA and CDR2 YSLEER. This CDR3 contains 17 residues. V gave up 2 bases and J gave up 5 bases; unmatched junction bases: 11. For the CDR3, the DNA is TGCGCCAGCAGCCAATTATTCCAGGGACAGTTGACCGGGGAGCTGTTTTTT. It is translated as CASSQLFQGQLTGELFF.

The chain has TRBV6-5 and TRBJ1-2, with D possibly being TRBD1 (5 bases). Germline loops: CDR1 MNHEY, CDR2 SVGAGI. This CDR3 region has 14 residues. The ends were cut back, 2 bases at V and 3 bases at J, with 10 bases in the middle. Here the CDR3 reads CASSYAGGDYGYTF. The CDR3 DNA sequence: TGTGCCAGCAGTTACGCTGGAGGGGACTATGGCTACACCTTC.

There are a few counts of this clone. The chain couples TRBV11-2 to TRBJ1-6; D possibly corresponds to TRBD1 (6 bases). The V gene lost 5 bases and the J gene lost 8 bases, with 16 bases spanning the gap. The CDR3 loop spans 15 amino acids. Germline V gene lookup returns CDR1 SGHAT and CDR2 FQNNGV. The CDR3 protein is CASSPMWGRDSPLHF. The CDR3 nucleotides are TGTGCCAGCAGCCCCATGTGGGGGCGGGATTCACCCCTCCACTTT.

In its sample, this clone was seen a few times. The V and J genes are TRBV30 and TRBJ2-5; D is uncertain. This CDR3 spans 11 amino acids. Trimming removed 1 base from V and 6 bases from J, with 6 bases in between. Germline V gene data show CDR1 as GTSNPN and CDR2 as SVGIG (reference sequence). The CDR3 sequence: CAWSGSQTQYF. The CDR3 coding sequence is TGTGCCTGGAGTGGTAGTCAGACCCAGTACTTC.

The chain uses TRBV5-1 and TRBJ2-3; 7 bases map to TRBD2. Germline lookup yields CDR1 SGHRS and CDR2 YFSETQ. J lost 2 bases, V lost 0 bases, and 3 bases had no gene match. This CDR3 has 15 amino acids. The CDR3 loop reads CASSLASGFTDTQYF. DNA for the CDR3: TGCGCCAGCAGCTTGGCTAGCGGATTCACAGATACGCAGTATTTT.